Listed below are T cell receptor beta chains from one sample, sequenced in a study of beta chain features in type 1 diabetes. Only in-frame clones appear in the TCRdb table, and some are missing; sequencing was by immunoSEQ multiplex PCR. The table lists some 170,000 clones, around 63% of them singletons, with about 0.081% in the top ten. Sequences were obtained from naive CD4+ T cells from blood. These receptor sequences come from a man between 25 and 39 years old with type 1 diabetes. The CDR3 runs from the conserved cysteine through the conserved F or W. Fields, in order: clone size, J gene, V gene, D gene, CDR3 DNA, CDR3 protein. A D gene is named only where the DNA matches it firmly. Clone size, where shown, is once, few, many, or a class for clones that have expanded.

-,TRBJ2-7,TRBV30,-,TGTGCCTGGAGTGTAGAACAGGGCCGTTTCTACGAGCAGTACTTC,CAWSVEQGRFYEQYF
-,TRBJ1-5,TRBV30,-,TGTGCCTGGAGCAAATGGGGGGATTTGCAGCCCCAGCATTTT,CAWSKWGDLQPQHF
-,TRBJ2-5,TRBV30,-,TGTGCCTGGAGCCAAGGGTCCGACAGTATGGGGGAGACCCAGTACTTC,CAWSQGSDSMGETQYF
-,TRBJ2-7,TRBV13,TRBD2,TGTGCCAGCAGCCCACCCCCCGAGCGGGGGTTCATCCATAACTCCTACGAGCAGTACTTC,CASSPPPERGFIHNSYEQYF
-,TRBJ1-2,TRBV6-5,-,TGTGCCAGCAGTCCCCTCTCCTATGGCTACACCTTC,CASSPLSYGYTF
-,TRBJ2-1,TRBV7-2,-,TGTGCCAGCAGCTCTTCACAGGGTCCCTATGAGCAGTTCTTC,CASSSSQGPYEQFF
few,TRBJ1-1,TRBV29-1,-,TGCAGCCACCAGGGGCAGATAAACACTGAAGCTTTCTTT,CSHQGQINTEAFF
-,TRBJ2-3,TRBV7-9,TRBD2,TGTGCCAGCAGCCCCGCGGGGGTTGGCACAGATACGCAGTATTTT,CASSPAGVGTDTQYF
-,TRBJ2-7,TRBV28,-,TGTGCCAGCAGTTCACGGACCTACCGGGGCGAGCAGTACTTC,CASSSRTYRGEQYF
-,TRBJ1-4,TRBV28,TRBD1,TGTGCCAGCAGTATCAGGACAGGGGTCGAAAAACTGTTTTTT,CASSIRTGVEKLFF
-,TRBJ1-2,TRBV4-3,TRBD1,TGCGCCAGCAGCCGGCAGAGACAGGGGGCTTATGGCTACACCTTC,CASSRQRQGAYGYTF
-,TRBJ2-3,TRBV6-6,TRBD2,TGTGCCAGCAGTAAACTAGCGGGGGGCACAGATACGCAGTATTTT,CASSKLAGGTDTQYF
-,TRBJ2-2,TRBV6-6,TRBD1,TGTGCCAGCAGAAGGACAGGGGGAAAAACCGGGGAGCTGTTTTTT,CASRRTGGKTGELFF
-,TRBJ2-1,TRBV5-4,TRBD2,TGTGCCAGCAGCCCTTCTAGCGGGGGGGCCTACAATGAGCAGTTCTTC,CASSPSSGGAYNEQFF
-,TRBJ2-5,TRBV9,-,TGTGCCAGCAGCGGCTACCCAAACGGAGAGACCCAGTACTTC,CASSGYPNGETQYF
once,TRBJ2-5,TRBV28,TRBD2,TGTGCCAGCGATAAGCGGGGGGCGGCCCAGTACTTC,CASDKRGAAQYF
-,TRBJ2-3,TRBV29-1,TRBD2,TGCAGCGCCGACATATCAGCGGGGGGAGATACGCAGTATTTT,CSADISAGGDTQYF
few,TRBJ1-4,TRBV25-1,-,TGTGCCAGCAGTGCCCACGGCGGGACAACTAATGAAAAACTGTTTTTT,CASSAHGGTTNEKLFF
-,TRBJ2-5,TRBV19,TRBD1,TGTGCCACGGGACAGGGTGTAGCGGAGACCCAGTACTTC,CATGQGVAETQYF
-,TRBJ1-4,TRBV30,-,TGTGCCTGGAGTTATCAGGGATATGAAAAACTGTTTTTT,CAWSYQGYEKLFF
-,TRBJ2-7,TRBV29-1,TRBD1,TGCAGCGCCGGACAGGGTGCCTACGAGCAGTACTTC,CSAGQGAYEQYF
few,TRBJ1-5,TRBV27,TRBD1,TGTGCCAGCAGTATACAGGGGAATCAGCCCCAGCATTTT,CASSIQGNQPQHF
-,TRBJ2-1,TRBV7-8,-,TGTGCCAGCAGCTTAACTGGCAGTTACAATGAGCAGTTCTTC,CASSLTGSYNEQFF
-,TRBJ1-6,TRBV25-1,TRBD1,TGTGCCAGCAGTAAGGGACAGCCACCCCTCCACTTT,CASSKGQPPLHF
-,TRBJ2-1,TRBV7-7,-,TGTGCTAGCAGCTTAGCGTCGGGACGGTCCTACAATGAGCAGTTCTTC,CASSLASGRSYNEQFF
few,TRBJ2-3,TRBV7-2,-,TGTGCCAGCAGCCGGGGGACCTTAGATACGCAGTATTTT,CASSRGTLDTQYF
-,TRBJ1-2,TRBV6-5,-,TGTGCCAGCAGTTACTCGGCAGACAGTAACTATGGCTACACCTTC,CASSYSADSNYGYTF
-,TRBJ2-1,TRBV11-3,TRBD2,TGTGCCAGCAGCCCTAGCGGGGGGCGTCACAATGAGCAGTTCTTC,CASSPSGGRHNEQFF
-,TRBJ2-6,TRBV10-3,-,TGTGCCATCACCGCCTCTGGGGCCAACGTCCTGACTTTC,CAITASGANVLTF
-,TRBJ2-5,TRBV7-8,-,TGTGCCAGCAGCTCGCAGCGTTCGCGAGAGACCCAGTACTTC,CASSSQRSRETQYF
once,TRBJ2-3,TRBV11-3,-,TGTGCCAGCAGCCAAATTTCAGGGGCTAGCACAGATACGCAGTATTTT,CASSQISGASTDTQYF